The entry below gives a single TCR beta chain sequence along with its context. Its specificity is not known. This same CDR3 is encoded by further DNA sequences in the sample. Specified treatment: 15 to 20 received Ad26.COV2.S at low or high dose, single or two shots; a few received placebo; per-sample allocation not given. Samples analyzed were those drawn on day 63 after the first vaccine or placebo injection. This sample is part of a study of Ad26.COV2.S vaccination and SARS-CoV-2 variants. Points from the study as a whole: Vaccine recipients surpassed placebo recipients in spike-specific TCR breadth.

Assay: immunoSEQ multiplex PCR; the TCRdb copy retains only in-frame clones and omits some. This repertoire shows some 300,000 clones, over 80% found once; its top ten account for roughly 2%. Sequenced material: peripheral blood, taken in a trial of Ad26.COV2.S vaccine versus placebo. The clonotype comes from a person aged 18-60 years who received the Ad26.COV2.S COVID-19 vaccine or a placebo.

CDR3 sequence reads: CASSVRQGYGYTF. The CDR3 DNA reads as TGTGCCAGCAGCGTAAGACAAGGCTATGGCTACACCTTC. The V gene is TRBV9, the J gene TRBJ1-2; D gene unclear. The germline gives CDR1 SGDLS, CDR2 YYNGEE. The CDR3 length is 13 residues. The V and J ends lost 1 base and 4 bases respectively, with 8 bases between them.